The 28 T cell receptor beta chains in this list originate from one sample, sequenced in a study of human thymus T cells. The thymus was resected at corrective cardiac surgery. Sequenced by immunoSEQ multiplex PCR; TCRdb stores in-frame clones only, minus some. The table shows some 130,000 clones, with over 85% occurring only once. The sample consisted of thymus tissue. The origin of the receptors is a boy younger than two with a congenital heart defect but otherwise immunologically healthy.

J is TRBJ1-1 and V is TRBV2, with D tentatively TRBD1 (5 bases). Germline CDR1 is SNHLY and CDR2 is FYNNEI. Trimming stripped 2 bases from V and 4 bases from J, with 14 bases between. This CDR3 contains 15 residues. This CDR3 reads CASSEIRGTGTEAFF. CDR3 nucleotide sequence: TGTGCCAGCAGTGAAATTCGGGGAACAGGCACTGAAGCTTTCTTT.

This rearrangement joins TRBV10-2 to TRBJ2-3; the match to TRBD2 covers 7 bases. With 2 bases clipped from V and 2 bases from J, the junction kept 10 bases outside the gene matches. The CDR3 runs 17 residues. Germline-derived CDR1 and CDR2 are WSHSY and SAAADI. The CDR3 protein is CASSEPNPAGPTDTQYF. For the CDR3, the DNA is TGCGCCAGCAGTGAGCCCAATCCAGCGGGGCCCACAGATACGCAGTATTTT.

This clone has a single count. The chain carries TRBV5-6 and TRBJ2-7; D is ambiguous. With 2 bases removed from V and 6 bases from J, the gap between germline ends came to 9 bases. The germline gives CDR1 SGHDT, CDR2 YYEEEE. The CDR3 is 12 residues long. Written as DNA, the CDR3 is TGTGCCAGCAGCTTTCGGGTTTTCGAGCAGTACTTC. Protein: CASSFRVFEQYF. Drawing the rest from reference TRBV5-6 and TRBJ2-7, the complete variable domain is DAGVTQSPTHLIKTRGQQVTLRCSPKSGHDTVSWYQQALGQGPQFIFQYYEEEERQRGNFPDRFSGHQFPNYSSELNVNALLLGDSALYLCASSFRVFEQYFGPGTRLTVT.

The chain has TRBV5-1 and TRBJ2-5; 10 nucleotides align to TRBD2. V lost 5 bases, J lost 3 bases, and 16 bases stayed unmatched. This CDR3 is built from 18 residues. The germline V gene has CDR1 SGHRS and CDR2 YFSETQ. In DNA form, the CDR3 reads TGCGCCAGCAGGCTGGAAGCGGGGGGGCGGTTGGGAAAAGAGACCCAGTACTTC. Its protein product is CASRLEAGGRLGKETQYF.

The chain employs TRBV7-9 and TRBJ1-2; perhaps TRBD1 as D (5 bases). The CDR3 runs 14 residues. The V end was cut by 3 bases, the J end by 2 bases, with 10 bases between. In germline, CDR1 is SEHNR, CDR2 FQNEAQ (reference sequence). The CDR3 region has the DNA TGTGCCAGCAGCTTTTGGGGGACCAACTATGGCTACACCTTC. This translates into CASSFWGTNYGYTF.

The chain carries TRBV28 and TRBJ2-1; 7 nucleotides match TRBD2. The junction had 11 bases not matched to a gene; V was cut back by 5 bases and J by 4 bases. This CDR3 comprises 16 residues. The germline gives CDR1 MDHEN, CDR2 SYDVKM. The CDR3 coding sequence is TGTGCCAGCAGTCTTATCCGGGGGGATTCATACAATGAGCAGTTCTTC. It translates to CASSLIRGDSYNEQFF.

The rearrangement links TRBV14 to TRBJ1-1, with 7 bases that match TRBD1. V shed 4 bases, J shed 7 bases, and the junction held 12 bases outside the gene matches. Germline CDR1 SGHDN, CDR2 FVKESK. This CDR3 comprises 15 residues. The CDR3 sequence is CASSLPGDRADEAFF. The CDR3 DNA reads TGTGCCAGCAGCCTTCCAGGTGACAGGGCGGATGAAGCTTTCTTT.

The chain combines TRBV7-2 with TRBJ1-6; perhaps TRBD1 as D (6 bases). The V end was cut by 5 bases, the J end by 0 bases, with 14 bases between. Germline loops: CDR1 SGHTA, CDR2 FQGNSA. There are 17 residues in the CDR3. The CDR3 region has the DNA TGTGCCAGCAGCGTCATTACAGGGAGCTCCTATAATTCACCCCTCCACTTT. It specifies CASSVITGSSYNSPLHF.

The chain employs TRBV7-2 and TRBJ2-6, with a weak D call TRBD1 (5 bases). V was trimmed by 1 base and J by 1 base, leaving 11 bases between them. The CDR3 consists of 17 residues. Germline V gene lookup returns CDR1 SGHTA and CDR2 FQGNSA. CDR3 residues: CASSLVGRVSGANVLTF. DNA of the CDR3: TGTGCCAGCAGCTTAGTCGGCAGGGTTTCTGGGGCCAACGTCCTGACTTTC. Drawing the rest from reference TRBV7-2 and TRBJ2-6, the complete variable domain is GAGVSQSPSNKVTEKGKDVELRCDPISGHTALYWYRQSLGQGLEFLIYFQGNSAPDKSGLPSDRFSAERTGGSVSTLTIQRTQQEDSAVYLCASSLVGRVSGANVLTFGAGSRLTVL.

The chain uses TRBV5-6 and TRBJ2-1; 7 bases match TRBD1. This CDR3 has 15 residues. CDR1 is SGHDT and CDR2 is YYEEEE in the germline V gene. The trim removed 7 bases at V and 3 bases at J, leaving 10 bases unmatched. This CDR3 reads CASGLSGTDYNEQFF. The CDR3 DNA reads as TGTGCCAGCGGATTGTCCGGGACAGACTACAATGAGCAGTTCTTC.

The V call is TRBV4-3, the J call TRBJ2-1; D not certain. CDR1 is LGHNA and CDR2 is YSLEER in the germline V gene. Trimming took off 4 bases at V and 0 bases at J, with 13 bases between the two ends. This CDR3 has 16 residues. The CDR3 is CASSPKARLSYNEQFF. DNA for the CDR3: TGCGCCAGCAGCCCCAAGGCCAGGCTCTCCTACAATGAGCAGTTCTTC.

The J gene is TRBJ2-7, the V gene TRBV27, with D unresolved. With 7 bases removed from V and 2 bases from J, the gap between germline ends came to 18 bases. The germline V gene encodes CDR1 MNHEY and CDR2 SMNVEV (reference sequence). The CDR3 totals 15 residues. In DNA, the CDR3 is TGTGCCAGCACCTCGACGGAAAATACGACCTACGAGCAGTACTTC. It is translated as CASTSTENTTYEQYF.

The V gene is TRBV5-1, the J gene TRBJ1-2; no reliable D call. The germline CDR1 and CDR2 sequences are SGHRS and YFSETQ. This CDR3 comprises 14 residues. Trimming pared 1 base from V and 6 bases from J, leaving 13 bases between. The CDR3: CASSLPGLAHGYTF. The CDR3 nucleotides read TGCGCCAGCAGCTTGCCGGGATTAGCACATGGCTACACCTTC.

The rearrangement joins TRBV5-5 to TRBJ2-7; D possibly corresponds to TRBD2 (5 bases). This CDR3 has 14 amino acids. CDR1 is SGHKS, CDR2 YYEKEE, per germline (reference sequence). Trimming took 3 bases from V and 3 from J, leaving 13 bases between them. CDR3 region: CASSSVQEVYEQYF. DNA of the CDR3: TGTGCCAGCAGCTCTGTCCAGGAGGTCTACGAGCAGTACTTC.

V and J are TRBV27 and TRBJ1-1, with D possibly being TRBD1 (5 bases). Per the germline V gene, CDR1 is MNHEY and CDR2 is SMNVEV (reference sequence). The CDR3 is 14 residues long. V lost 4 bases to trimming and J lost 4 bases, with 13 bases between them. CDR3 in DNA: TGTGCCAGCAGTTACCACAGGAATCGCACTGAAGCTTTCTTT. Protein sequence: CASSYHRNRTEAFF.

Here the CDR3 DNA reads TGTGCCAGCAAAACAGGGGCCGACCCCACCGGGGAGCTGTTTTTT. Translating gives CASKTGADPTGELFF. The chain has TRBV7-3 and TRBJ2-2, with 7 positions matching TRBD1. This CDR3 is 15 amino acids long. Trimming at V came to 7 bases and at J to 4 bases, leaving 9 bases not matched to a gene. CDR1 SGHTA and CDR2 FQGTGA come from the germline V gene.

The chain joins TRBV11-2 to TRBJ2-3, with D perhaps TRBD1 or TRBD2 (5 bases each). V dropped 5 bases and J dropped 8 bases, with 8 bases sitting between them. The CDR3 covers 11 residues. Germline V gives CDR1 SGHAT, CDR2 FQNNGV. The CDR3 sequence is CASSLGATQYF. Written as DNA, the CDR3 is TGTGCCAGCAGCCTCGGGGCTACGCAGTATTTT. Full variable domain (missing parts from reference TRBV11-2 and TRBJ2-3): EAGVAQSPRYKIIEKRQSVAFWCNPISGHATLYWYQQILGQGPKLLIQFQNNGVVDDSQLPKDRFSAERLKGVDSTLKIQPAKLEDSAVYLCASSLGATQYFGPGTRLTVL.

The J gene is TRBJ2-3, the V gene TRBV4-2, with 10 bases that match TRBD1. The CDR3 loop spans 15 amino acids. CDR1 and CDR2 (germline): LGHNA, YNFKEQ. V shed 3 bases, J shed 7 bases, and the junction held 7 bases outside the gene matches. The CDR3 is CASSQGTGVFNTQYF. CDR3 sequence (DNA): TGTGCCAGCAGCCAGGGGACAGGGGTCTTCAATACGCAGTATTTT.

The chain links TRBV4-1 to TRBJ2-7; maybe TRBD2 (5 bases). Trimming shortened V by 1 base and J by 2 bases, and 9 bases separated the two germline ends. There are 14 residues in the CDR3. From germline, CDR1 is MGHRA and CDR2 YSYEKL. Here the CDR3 DNA reads TGCGCCAGCAGCCAAGTTTTAGCGACCTACGAGCAGTACTTC. Amino acids: CASSQVLATYEQYF.

The chain combines TRBV4-1 with TRBJ2-2, with 10 bases identical to TRBD2. J gave up 6 bases and V 1 base, and 5 bases lay outside the gene matches. The CDR3 totals 16 residues. Germline loops: CDR1 MGHRA, CDR2 YSYEKL. Written as DNA, the CDR3 is TGCGCCAGCAGCCAAGTGCTCAGCGGGGGGGCCGGGGAGCTGTTTTTT. Its protein is CASSQVLSGGAGELFF.

This rearrangement joins TRBV5-1 to TRBJ2-3; 7 positions match TRBD2. This CDR3 is 14 amino acids long. Germline-derived CDR1 and CDR2 are SGHRS and YFSETQ. V lost 4 bases, J lost 4 bases, and 6 bases stayed unmatched. CDR3 DNA: TGCGCCAGCAGCGACGGGGGGAGCGCAGATACGCAGTATTTT. Translating gives CASSDGGSADTQYF.

The chain combines TRBV27 with TRBJ2-7; TRBD1 agrees at 10 bases. V gave up 2 bases and J gave up 3 bases; unmatched junction bases: 4. The CDR3 extends over 15 amino acids. The germline gives CDR1 MNHEY, CDR2 SMNVEV (reference sequence). The CDR3 sequence is CASSLKDRGNYEQYF. CDR3 nucleotides: TGTGCCAGCAGTTTAAAGGACAGGGGGAACTACGAGCAGTACTTC.

V usage is TRBV18 and J usage is TRBJ1-1; D is uncertain. Trimming stripped 1 base from V and 3 bases from J, with 15 bases between. This CDR3 region has 16 residues. Germline CDR1 reads KGHSH; CDR2 reads LQKENI. For the CDR3, the DNA is TGTGCCAGCTCACCACGGCACGGTCAACCCGACACTGAAGCTTTCTTT. The encoded protein is CASSPRHGQPDTEAFF.

The chain combines TRBV5-1 with TRBJ2-7; 7 bases line up with TRBD1. This CDR3 comprises 20 residues. J was trimmed by 0 bases and V by 0 bases; bases with no gene match: 18. Per germline, CDR1 SGHRS and CDR2 YFSETQ. CDR3 in amino acids: CASSLADHTRTGPSSYEQYF. CDR3 DNA sequence: TGCGCCAGCAGCTTGGCTGACCACACCCGGACAGGCCCAAGCTCCTACGAGCAGTACTTC.

This chain links TRBV14 with TRBJ1-4; perhaps TRBD1 as D (5 bases). The germline CDR1 and CDR2 sequences are SGHDN and FVKESK. The CDR3 contains 16 residues. The ends were cut back, 4 bases at V and 8 bases at J, with 20 bases in the middle. CDR3 residues: CASSRLPGPRREKLFF. As DNA, the CDR3 is TGTGCCAGCAGCCGTTTGCCGGGGCCCCGCCGAGAAAAACTGTTTTTT. The full variable domain, rest sourced from reference TRBV14 and TRBJ1-4, is EAGVTQFPSHSVIEKGQTVTLRCDPISGHDNLYWYRRVMGKEIKFLLHFVKESKQDESGMPNNRFLAERTGGTYSTLKVQPAELEDSGVYFCASSRLPGPRREKLFFGSGTQLSVL.

The rearrangement links TRBV11-3 to TRBJ2-3; TRBD2 matches at 9 bases. The junction had 18 bases not matched to a gene; V was cut back by 3 bases and J by 2 bases. The V gene's germline CDR1 is SGHNT and CDR2 YENEEA. CDR3 size: 20 residues. The CDR3 loop is CASSFRRKRGATNNTDTQYF. The DNA for the CDR3 is TGTGCCAGCAGCTTCCGGAGGAAGCGGGGGGCTACCAACAACACAGATACGCAGTATTTT.

The V call is TRBV5-6, the J call TRBJ1-1; 11 positions match TRBD1. V lost 4 bases to trimming and J lost 4 bases; unmatched junction nucleotides: 12. This CDR3 contains 17 residues. The germline V gene encodes CDR1 SGHDT and CDR2 YYEEEE. CDR3 nucleotide sequence: TGTGCCAGCAGCCTACTCCGGACAGGGGGCATGGGCACTGAAGCTTTCTTT. It encodes CASSLLRTGGMGTEAFF.

This clone was observed a handful of times. This CDR3 reads CASSQGLGAPNTEAFF. As DNA, the CDR3 is TGTGCCAGCAGTCAGGGGTTGGGGGCGCCGAACACTGAAGCTTTCTTT. V gene TRBV5-4 combines with J gene TRBJ1-1; D might be TRBD1 (6 bases). Trimming pared 5 bases from V and 1 base from J, leaving 18 bases between. Germline V gives CDR1 SGHNT, CDR2 YYREEE (reference sequence). The CDR3 is 16 amino acids. Based on the CDR3 plus reference TRBV5-4 and TRBJ1-1, the full variable domain is ETGVTQSPTHLIKTRGQQVTLRCSSQSGHNTVSWYQQALGQGPQFIFQYYREEENGRGNFPPRFSGLQFPNYSSELNVNALELDDSALYLCASSQGLGAPNTEAFFGQGTRLTVV.